A single sample is the source of the 23 T cell receptor beta chains below, sequenced in a study of T-cell memory formation after mild COVID-19. TCRdb ran MiXCR on the 5' RACE reads and lists one entry per CDR3 protein. The sample includes nearly 250,000 distinct CDR3 sequences, approximately 15% of them seen just once. Sequenced sample: PBMCs or a T cell subset sorted from them (not recorded which). These receptors were collected from an adult woman who had mild COVID-19 (a few samples of this study predate the infection). Cell type and time point are not known.

The table lists this clonotype with a few counts. The CDR3 reads CAISDWAPSTDTQYF. As DNA, the CDR3 is TGTGCCATCAGTGATTGGGCGCCCAGCACAGATACGCAGTATTTT. V gene TRBV10-3 combines with J gene TRBJ2-3; D uncertain. V lost 3 bases and J 0 bases, leaving 10 bases between the germline ends. CDR3 length: 15 amino acids. CDR1 is ENHRY, CDR2 SYGVKD, per germline.

This clonotype was observed a few times. The chain employs TRBV20-1 and TRBJ1-4; no definite D call. The CDR3 is made up of 13 amino acids. Germline V lookup: CDR1 DFQATT, CDR2 SNEGSKA (reference sequence). V was pared by 5 bases and J by 3 bases, with 10 bases between. CDR3 nucleotides: TGCAGTGCTCGCTTACCATCTAATGAAAAACTGTTTTTT. This sequence encodes CSARLPSNEKLFF.

This clonotype was found a few times. This rearrangement joins TRBV12-3 or TRBV12-4 to TRBJ2-2; no reliable D call. The V end lost 5 bases, the J end lost 5 bases, and 3 bases lay between the germline ends. The length of the CDR3 is 11 residues. CDR3 sequence: CASSKTGELFF. The CDR3 DNA reads TGTGCCAGCAGTAAAACCGGGGAGCTGTTTTTT.

This clonotype was observed a handful of times. This chain joins TRBV7-2 and TRBJ2-1; TRBD2 might be the D (5 bases). In germline, CDR1 is SGHTA, CDR2 FQGNSA. Trimming shortened V by 3 bases and J by 10 bases, and 10 bases separated the two germline ends. CDR3 size: 12 residues. The CDR3, as DNA: TGTGCCAGCAGCTTCACTAGGACGGAGCAGTTCTTC. Protein: CASSFTRTEQFF.

The J gene is TRBJ1-2, the V gene TRBV24-1; D may be TRBD1 (6 bases). The CDR3 totals 13 residues. V dropped 4 bases and J dropped 7 bases, with 12 bases sitting between them. Germline-derived CDR1 and CDR2 are KGHDR and SFDVKD. CDR3 loop: CATSEQGFGGYTF. DNA of the CDR3: TGTGCCACCAGTGAACAGGGTTTTGGTGGCTACACCTTC.

The chain recombines TRBV20-1 with TRBJ2-7, with TRBD2 matching over 7 bases. Germline CDR1 is DFQATT and CDR2 is SNEGSKA (reference sequence). V dropped 0 bases and J dropped 7; count of bases not matched to a gene: 6. This CDR3 is 13 amino acids long. CDR3 in DNA: TGCAGTGCTAGAGAGGCTAGCGGAAGGGAGCAGTACTTC. It specifies CSAREASGREQYF.

The genes are TRBV11-2 and TRBJ2-2, with 9 bases fitting TRBD2. V lost 5 bases and J lost 6; bases outside the gene matches: 4. The germline V gene encodes CDR1 SGHAT and CDR2 FQNNGV. This CDR3 has 14 amino acids. This chain's CDR3 is CASSTTSGPGELFF. The CDR3 DNA follows: TGTGCCAGCAGCACGACTAGCGGTCCCGGGGAGCTGTTTTTT. Variable domain in full (rest from reference TRBV11-2 and TRBJ2-2): EAGVAQSPRYKIIEKRQSVAFWCNPISGHATLYWYQQILGQGPKLLIQFQNNGVVDDSQLPKDRFSAERLKGVDSTLKIQPAKLEDSAVYLCASSTTSGPGELFFGEGSRLTVL.

The chain is built from TRBV18 and TRBJ2-1; 7 positions agree with TRBD2. Germline loops: CDR1 KGHSH, CDR2 LQKENI. J was trimmed by 6 bases and V by 2 bases; bases with no gene match: 7. This CDR3 region has 15 residues. The CDR3 DNA reads TGTGCCAGCTCACCAGGGCGGACTAGTTTCAATGAGCAGTTCTTC. This codes for CASSPGRTSFNEQFF. The whole variable domain, filled in from reference TRBV18 and TRBJ2-1, reads NAGVMQNPRHLVRRRGQEARLRCSPMKGHSHVYWYRQLPEEGLKFMVYLQKENIIDESGMPKERFSAEFPKEGPSILRIQQVVRGDSAAYFCASSPGRTSFNEQFFGPGTRLTVL.

This clonotype has a handful of counts. The chain joins TRBV6-1 to TRBJ2-1, with D tentatively TRBD1 (6 bases). The germline CDR1 and CDR2 sequences are MNHNS and SASEGT. The V end lost 4 bases, the J end lost 0 bases, and 19 bases lay between the germline ends. This CDR3 has 18 residues. In DNA form, the CDR3 reads TGTGCCAGCAGTGGACCTCTCATACAGGGTCTCTCCTACAATGAGCAGTTCTTC. Translated: CASSGPLIQGLSYNEQFF.

J is TRBJ1-1 and V is TRBV20-1; D is perhaps TRBD1 (6 bases). This CDR3 is 12 amino acids long. Germline values: CDR1 DFQATT, CDR2 SNEGSKA (reference sequence). Trimming cost V 6 bases and J 4 bases, with 12 bases left between them. The CDR3 sequence is CSAFGQRTEAFF. CDR3 DNA sequence: TGCAGTGCCTTCGGACAGCGCACTGAAGCTTTCTTT.

The CDR3 DNA follows: TGTGCCAGCAGCCATAACGTTGGTGGATCGGGACTGACAGAAGCTTTCTTT. This translates into CASSHNVGGSGLTEAFF. The chain recombines TRBV6-6 with TRBJ1-1; tentatively, D is TRBD1 (5 bases). The CDR3 loop spans 17 amino acids. Looked up from germline, CDR1 is MNHNY and CDR2 is SVGAGI (reference sequence). V was clipped by 6 bases and J by 8 bases, with 28 bases between them.

The genes are TRBV7-6 and TRBJ2-1, with 9 bases that match TRBD2. The CDR3 loop spans 17 amino acids. CDR1 SGHVS and CDR2 FNYEAQ come from the germline V gene. With V trimmed by 1 base and J by 2 bases, 6 bases remained unmatched. The chain's CDR3 is CASSLESAGGPYNEQFF. CDR3 coding DNA: TGTGCCAGCAGCTTAGAATCGGCGGGGGGGCCCTACAATGAGCAGTTCTTC. Supplemented by reference TRBV7-6 and TRBJ2-1, the full variable domain reads GAGVSQSPRYKVTKRGQDVALRCDPISGHVSLYWYRQALGQGPEFLTYFNYEAQQDKSGLPNDRFSAERPEGSISTLTIQRTEQRDSAMYRCASSLESAGGPYNEQFFGPGTRLTVL.

The chain carries TRBV6-4 and TRBJ1-2; D ambiguous. Germline CDR1 and CDR2: MRHNA and SNTAGT. V shed 3 bases and J shed 4 bases, with 9 bases lying between them. The CDR3 sequence is 13 residues long. CDR3 sequence: CASSEGPRYGYTF. As DNA, the CDR3 is TGTGCCAGCAGTGAAGGGCCACGCTATGGCTACACCTTC.

This sequence joins TRBV15 and TRBJ1-1, with 8 bases fitting TRBD1. The CDR3 covers 14 residues. Germline V CDR1 and CDR2: LNHNV, YYDKDF (reference sequence). V was clipped by 7 bases and J by 3 bases; unmatched bases: 7. CDR3 in amino acids: CATKTGGLYTEAFF. The CDR3 DNA reads TGTGCCACCAAAACAGGGGGTCTTTACACTGAAGCTTTCTTT.

The chain combines TRBV10-3 with TRBJ2-1; D possibly matches TRBD1 or TRBD2 (7 bases each). The CDR3 length is 14 residues. The V gene's germline CDR1 is ENHRY and CDR2 SYGVKD. Trimming pared 4 bases from V and 5 bases from J, leaving 12 bases between. The CDR3 spells CAISGQGGHNEQFF. CDR3 nucleotide sequence: TGTGCCATCAGTGGACAGGGAGGGCACAATGAGCAGTTCTTC.

In this sample, this clonotype turned up a few times. The J gene is TRBJ1-2, the V gene TRBV4-1, with 12 positions matching TRBD1. The CDR3 sequence is 15 residues long. Per germline, CDR1 MGHRA and CDR2 YSYEKL. With V trimmed by 4 bases and J by 3 bases, 3 bases remained unmatched. CDR3 nucleotides: TGCGCCAGCAGCCTCGGGACAGGGGGCCACTATGGCTACACCTTC. Translated: CASSLGTGGHYGYTF.

The rearrangement uses TRBV2 and TRBJ2-1; the match to TRBD2 covers 10 bases. Germline lookup yields CDR1 SNHLY and CDR2 FYNNEI. With 7 bases clipped from V and 9 bases from J, the junction kept 9 bases outside the gene matches. The CDR3 extends over 14 amino acids. CDR3 loop: CASIYGLAGVEQFF. For the CDR3, the DNA is TGTGCCAGCATCTACGGGCTAGCGGGGGTTGAGCAGTTCTTC.

This clonotype came up many times. The V and J genes are TRBV20-1 and TRBJ2-2; TRBD2 aligns across 12 bases. With 0 bases clipped from V and 6 bases from J, the junction kept 5 bases outside the gene matches. CDR1 is DFQATT, CDR2 SNEGSKA, per germline (reference sequence). This CDR3 is 16 amino acids long. Written as DNA, the CDR3 is TGCAGTGCTAGAGATGTACTAGCGGGGGGCCCCGGGGAGCTGTTTTTT. Translated, it gives CSARDVLAGGPGELFF.

This chain connects TRBV4-2 to TRBJ2-7; D may match TRBD1 or TRBD2 (5 bases each). The CDR3 is 14 residues long. Trimming left V 2 bases short and J 5 bases short, with 13 bases between. The germline gives CDR1 LGHNA, CDR2 YNFKEQ. CDR3: CASSQTGTVNEQYF. The CDR3 DNA follows: TGTGCCAGCAGCCAAACCGGGACGGTTAACGAGCAGTACTTC.

This clonotype has only a few counts. This chain joins TRBV18 and TRBJ1-1, with TRBD1 identical over 8 bases. The J segment lost 2 bases and the V segment lost 1 base, leaving 6 bases of the junction unmatched. This CDR3 is 16 amino acids long. CDR1 is KGHSH and CDR2 is LQKENI in the germline V gene. This CDR3 is CASSPQRDRINTEAFF. CDR3 bases: TGTGCCAGCTCACCACAGCGGGACAGGATTAACACTGAAGCTTTCTTT.

This chain uses TRBV5-1 with TRBJ2-1, with D unresolved. Germline V gene lookup returns CDR1 SGHRS and CDR2 YFSETQ. This CDR3 contains 13 residues. The V end lost 0 bases, the J end lost 10 bases, and 11 bases lay between the germline ends. For the CDR3, the DNA is TGCGCCAGCAGCTTGGGACCCACGGGCGAGCAGTTCTTC. The encoded protein is CASSLGPTGEQFF.

The chain uses TRBV5-5 and TRBJ2-3; D may be TRBD1 (6 bases). Trimming left V 5 bases short and J 4 bases short, with 11 bases between. The CDR3 is 13 amino acids. Germline CDR1 SGHKS, CDR2 YYEKEE (reference sequence). The CDR3 DNA sequence: TGTGCCAGCAGTAGAGGGACACCAGATACGCAGTATTTT. Amino acid sequence: CASSRGTPDTQYF.

In its sample, this clonotype was seen a few times. V is TRBV6-2 or TRBV6-3 and J is TRBJ1-1; the match to TRBD1 covers 9 bases. With V trimmed by 0 bases and J by 4 bases, 6 bases remained unmatched. Germline V gene data show CDR1 as MNHEY and CDR2 as SVGEGT. The CDR3 spans 16 residues. CDR3: CASSYSGQGRSTEAFF. The CDR3 DNA sequence: TGTGCCAGCAGTTACTCTGGACAGGGGCGGAGCACTGAAGCTTTCTTT.